What follows are 31 T cell receptor beta chains derived from one specimen sequenced in a study of T cells in localized non-small cell lung cancer. The assay was immunoSEQ multiplex PCR, and TCRdb's table has in-frame clones only and misses some. The data contain about 33,000 clones, around 84% of them seen just once; the ten biggest clones take up 4% to 5%. This specimen was peripheral blood, taken before any cancer treatment. The origin of the receptors is a male donor older than 55 with stage III lung adenocarcinoma.

This rearrangement joins TRBV2 to TRBJ1-4; no reliable D call. This CDR3 comprises 15 residues. The germline gives CDR1 SNHLY, CDR2 FYNNEI. V lost 1 base and J lost 10, with 16 bases in between. CDR3 sequence: CASSEGGGYDAKLFF. CDR3 bases: TGTGCCAGCAGTGAAGGGGGAGGGTACGACGCAAAACTGTTTTTT.

The chain couples TRBV2 to TRBJ1-2, with D unclear. Trimming left V 3 bases short and J 2 bases short, with 10 bases between. Per the germline V gene, CDR1 is SNHLY and CDR2 is FYNNEI. The CDR3 contains 14 residues. The CDR3 region is CASSDSVGNYGYTF. The CDR3 region has the DNA TGTGCCAGCAGTGATTCGGTGGGAAACTATGGCTACACCTTC.

This clone appeared once. J is TRBJ2-2 and V is TRBV19; D gene uncertain. The V gene lost 0 bases and the J gene lost 4 bases, with 3 bases spanning the gap. The germline gives CDR1 LNHDA, CDR2 SQIVND (reference sequence). This CDR3 is built from 13 residues. The CDR3 reads CASSIESTGELFF. In DNA, the CDR3 is TGTGCCAGTAGTATAGAATCCACCGGGGAGCTGTTTTTT.

The chain carries TRBV6-1 and TRBJ1-1; D gene ambiguous. Germline V gene lookup returns CDR1 MNHNS and CDR2 SASEGT. The V end lost 6 bases, the J end lost 7 bases, and 9 bases lay between the germline ends. The CDR3 spans 11 residues. As DNA, the CDR3 is TGTGCCAGCAGGTTATCAAGTGAAGCTTTCTTT. Protein sequence: CASRLSSEAFF.

The chain employs TRBV5-5 and TRBJ2-1; D remains ambiguous. Between the trimmed V and J ends, which lost 2 bases and 11 bases, there was a span of 11 bases. Germline CDR1 SGHKS, CDR2 YYEKEE (reference sequence). The CDR3 extends over 12 amino acids. The CDR3 DNA reads TGTGCCAGCAGCTTTCTTAGTAGGAAGCAGTTCTTC. Translated: CASSFLSRKQFF.

The chain joins TRBV2 to TRBJ1-4, with TRBD1 as a possible D gene (5 bases). Looked up from germline, CDR1 is SNHLY and CDR2 is FYNNEI. Trimming removed 5 bases from V and 11 bases from J, with 12 bases in between. CDR3 length equals 12 residues. The CDR3: CASSSDSRKLFF. The CDR3 bases are TGTGCCAGCAGTAGTGACAGTCGGAAACTGTTTTTT.

This clone was recorded only once. The V and J genes are TRBV7-9 and TRBJ1-4; TRBD1 matches at 11 bases. V was pared by 11 bases and J by 6 bases, with 2 bases of the junction left unmatched. CDR3 length equals 12 residues. CDR1 SEHNR and CDR2 FQNEAQ come from the germline V gene (reference sequence). DNA of the CDR3: TGTGCCGGGGACAGGGGGGATGAAAAACTGTTTTTT. It is translated as CAGDRGDEKLFF. Combining the CDR3 with reference TRBV7-9 and TRBJ1-4 gives the whole variable domain DTGVSQNPRHKITKRGQNVTFRCDPISEHNRLYWYRQTLGQGPEFLTYFQNEAQLEKSRLLSDRFSAERPKGSFSTLEIQRTEQGDSAMYLCAGDRGDEKLFFGSGTQLSVL.

This chain links TRBV4-2 with TRBJ2-6, with D possibly matching TRBD2 (5 bases). CDR3 length: 17 amino acids. The germline CDR1 and CDR2 sequences are LGHNA and YNFKEQ. Trimming removed 0 bases at V and 4 bases at J, with 13 bases between. CDR3 sequence (DNA): TGTGCCAGCAGCCAAGAGCTCCGGGAAGCCGGGGCCAACGTCCTGACTTTC. It specifies CASSQELREAGANVLTF.

This chain joins TRBV27 and TRBJ2-6; no clear D gene. The V gene's germline CDR1 is MNHEY and CDR2 SMNVEV (reference sequence). The CDR3 covers 17 residues. V lost 2 bases and J 0 bases, leaving 11 bases between the germline ends. CDR3 in DNA: TGTGCCAGCAGTTTAATTCGCATCAACTCTGGGGCCAACGTCCTGACTTTC. Its translation is CASSLIRINSGANVLTF.

The chain combines TRBV9 with TRBJ2-2; D remains unclear. CDR3 length equals 14 residues. The V gene lost 2 bases and the J gene lost 4 bases, with 9 bases spanning the gap. The germline gives CDR1 SGDLS, CDR2 YYNGEE. Here the CDR3 DNA reads TGTGCCAGCAGCGTGTCTCAGCTCACCGGGGAGCTGTTTTTT. Translated: CASSVSQLTGELFF.

The rearrangement joins TRBV27 to TRBJ2-5; 7 bases line up with TRBD1. Germline V gene data show CDR1 as MNHEY and CDR2 as SMNVEV (reference sequence). There are 14 residues in the CDR3. Trimming at V came to 2 bases and at J to 1 base, leaving 1 base not matched to a gene. CDR3 sequence: CASSLRQGQETQYF. In DNA, the CDR3 is TGTGCCAGCAGTTTACGACAGGGCCAAGAGACCCAGTACTTC.

V is TRBV18 and J is TRBJ1-5, with D tentatively TRBD1 (6 bases). The V gene's germline CDR1 is KGHSH and CDR2 LQKENI. The CDR3 runs 17 residues. Trimming shortened V by 0 bases and J by 6 bases, and 18 bases separated the two germline ends. Written as DNA, the CDR3 is TGTGCCAGCTCACCACCAATCAGGGGAGGGGGAATTCAGCCCCAGCATTTT. Encoded protein: CASSPPIRGGGIQPQHF. Full variable domain (outside the CDR3, taken from reference TRBV18 and TRBJ1-5): NAGVMQNPRHLVRRRGQEARLRCSPMKGHSHVYWYRQLPEEGLKFMVYLQKENIIDESGMPKERFSAEFPKEGPSILRIQQVVRGDSAAYFCASSPPIRGGGIQPQHFGDGTRLSIL.

This clone has just one count. The chain has TRBV10-2 and TRBJ2-3; D is unresolved. V was trimmed by 5 bases and J by 5 bases, leaving 5 bases between them. The CDR3 has 11 amino acids. The germline gives CDR1 WSHSY, CDR2 SAAADI. The CDR3 spells CASSFRDTQYF. The CDR3 region has the DNA TGCGCCAGCAGTTTTCGAGATACGCAGTATTTT.

This clone was detected only once. The chain uses TRBV19 and TRBJ2-1, with TRBD1 identical over 7 bases. There are 17 residues in the CDR3. Per the germline V gene, CDR1 is LNHDA and CDR2 is SQIVND (reference sequence). Trimming at V came to 0 bases and at J to 6 bases, leaving 11 bases not matched to a gene. The CDR3 nucleotides read TGTGCCAGTAGTATAGATTTTGGGACAGCCCGGAGCAATGAGCAGTTCTTC. Translated: CASSIDFGTARSNEQFF.

V is TRBV7-2 and J is TRBJ2-2, with D possibly matching TRBD1 (5 bases). Per germline, CDR1 SGHTA and CDR2 FQGNSA. The V and J ends lost 5 bases and 1 base respectively, with 14 bases between them. The CDR3 is 16 amino acids. The CDR3 nucleotides read TGTGCCAGCAGCAACCTGGGGCAGCTGAACACCGGGGAGCTGTTTTTT. Translation: CASSNLGQLNTGELFF.

The rearrangement joins TRBV6-5 to TRBJ1-1; D is perhaps TRBD1 (6 bases). Germline-derived CDR1 and CDR2 are MNHEY and SVGAGI. The ends were cut back, 0 bases at V and 4 bases at J, with 9 bases in the middle. CDR3 size: 14 residues. CDR3: CASSYSSGATEAFF. Written as DNA, the CDR3 is TGTGCCAGCAGTTACTCGTCAGGGGCCACTGAAGCTTTCTTT.

This clone has a single count. This rearrangement joins TRBV5-1 to TRBJ2-1; TRBD1 matches 7 bases. CDR3 length: 13 amino acids. Germline CDR1 reads SGHRS; CDR2 reads YFSETQ. Trimming at V came to 4 bases and at J to 5 bases, leaving 3 bases not matched to a gene. The CDR3: CASSPGQNNEQFF. DNA for the CDR3: TGCGCCAGCAGCCCGGGACAGAACAATGAGCAGTTCTTC. Complete variable domain (other parts from reference TRBV5-1 and TRBJ2-1): KAGVTQTPRYLIKTRGQQVTLSCSPISGHRSVSWYQQTPGQGLQFLFEYFSETQRNKGNFPGRFSGRQFSNSRSEMNVSTLELGDSALYLCASSPGQNNEQFFGPGTRLTVL.

J is TRBJ2-7 and V is TRBV5-6; no clear D gene. The germline CDR1 and CDR2 sequences are SGHDT and YYEEEE. The length of the CDR3 is 18 residues. Between the trimmed V and J ends, which lost 2 bases and 2 bases, there was a span of 23 bases. The CDR3 is CASSFRLQTAQRAYEQYF. CDR3 DNA: TGTGCCAGCAGCTTCAGATTACAGACTGCCCAAAGGGCCTACGAGCAGTACTTC.

CDR3 nucleotides: TGTGCCAGCAGCTGGGGACAGGGAAGGACTGAAGCTTTCTTT. This translates into CASSWGQGRTEAFF. The V call is TRBV5-5, the J call TRBJ1-1, with 9 bases matching TRBD1. V lost 3 bases, J lost 5 bases, and 5 bases stayed unmatched. CDR3 size: 14 residues. Per germline, CDR1 SGHKS and CDR2 YYEKEE (reference sequence).

This rearrangement joins TRBV4-2 to TRBJ2-5; tentatively, D is TRBD2 (6 bases). CDR3 length equals 14 residues. Germline loops: CDR1 LGHNA, CDR2 YNFKEQ. The ends were cut back, 2 bases at V and 6 bases at J, with 13 bases in the middle. Here the CDR3 DNA reads TGTGCCAGCAGCCAATCTTCAGGGAGGAAGACCCAGTACTTC. Its translation is CASSQSSGRKTQYF.

V usage is TRBV5-1 and J usage is TRBJ2-3; 7 positions agree with TRBD1. This CDR3 region has 14 residues. The germline V gene has CDR1 SGHRS and CDR2 YFSETQ. Trimming took 6 bases from V and 4 from J; bases not matched to a gene: 8. Written as DNA, the CDR3 is TGCGCCAGCAACCCTGACAGGGTTGCAGATACGCAGTATTTT. This gives the protein CASNPDRVADTQYF. Full variable domain (remainder filled in from reference TRBV5-1 and TRBJ2-3): KAGVTQTPRYLIKTRGQQVTLSCSPISGHRSVSWYQQTPGQGLQFLFEYFSETQRNKGNFPGRFSGRQFSNSRSEMNVSTLELGDSALYLCASNPDRVADTQYFGPGTRLTVL.

The chain combines TRBV28 with TRBJ2-1, with 8 bases matching TRBD2. Per the germline V gene, CDR1 is MDHEN and CDR2 is SYDVKM. The V gene end was trimmed by 6 bases and the J gene end by 7 bases; junction bases not matched to a gene: 8. The CDR3 runs to 14 residues. This CDR3 is CASSPSGGGNEQFF. The CDR3 DNA sequence: TGTGCCAGCAGCCCCAGCGGGGGAGGGAATGAGCAGTTCTTC.

This clone was recorded a few times. The chain carries TRBV28 and TRBJ1-1; D not certain. CDR1 and CDR2 (germline): MDHEN, SYDVKM. The CDR3 runs 13 residues. V gave up 6 bases and J gave up 0 bases, with 8 bases separating them. The CDR3 sequence: CASRLVLNTEAFF. CDR3 DNA sequence: TGTGCCAGCAGGTTAGTGTTGAACACTGAAGCTTTCTTT.

The chain links TRBV7-7 to TRBJ1-1; TRBD1 aligns across 8 bases. There are 13 residues in the CDR3. V lost 4 bases and J lost 10; bases outside the gene matches: 8. Germline lookup yields CDR1 SSHAT and CDR2 FNYEAQ (reference sequence). The DNA for the CDR3 is TGTGCCAGCAGCTCCTCTCAGGGGGCGCGAGCTTTCTTT. This translates into CASSSSQGARAFF.

The gene calls are TRBV19 and TRBJ1-5, with D maybe TRBD1 (6 bases). Germline assignment: CDR1 LNHDA and CDR2 SQIVND (reference sequence). Trimming took off 2 bases at V and 5 bases at J, with 10 bases between the two ends. This CDR3 spans 14 amino acids. CDR3 protein: CASSIRGVDQPQHF. CDR3 sequence (DNA): TGTGCCAGTAGTATAAGGGGGGTAGATCAGCCCCAGCATTTT.

V gene TRBV30 combines with J gene TRBJ1-2, with 8 bases aligning to TRBD1. The CDR3 runs to 14 residues. Germline lookup yields CDR1 GTSNPN and CDR2 SVGIG (reference sequence). With V trimmed by 7 bases and J by 5 bases, 12 bases remained unmatched. Here the CDR3 reads CASDRGFGGYGYTF. The CDR3 DNA reads TGTGCCTCCGACAGGGGTTTTGGGGGGTATGGCTACACCTTC.

The CDR3 coding sequence is TGTGCCAGCAGTTACTCGGGACACGCAAATCAGCCCCAGCATTTT. Residues: CASSYSGHANQPQHF. The rearrangement joins TRBV6-5 to TRBJ1-5; maybe TRBD1 (6 bases). Trimming left V 0 bases short and J 4 bases short, with 10 bases between. The germline V gene has CDR1 MNHEY and CDR2 SVGAGI. The CDR3 extends over 15 amino acids.

The chain combines TRBV2 with TRBJ2-7; 7 bases agree with TRBD1. Trimming removed 5 bases from V and 3 bases from J; junction bases left unmatched: 7. This CDR3 contains 14 residues. Germline V gives CDR1 SNHLY, CDR2 FYNNEI. For the CDR3, the DNA is TGTGCCAGCAGTAAACAGGGGTTGGACTACGAGCAGTACTTC. Translated: CASSKQGLDYEQYF. The full variable domain, with the rest looked up from reference TRBV2 and TRBJ2-7, is EPEVTQTPSHQVTQMGQEVILRCVPISNHLYFYWYRQILGQKVEFLVSFYNNEISEKSEIFDDQFSVERPDGSNFTLKIRSTKLEDSAMYFCASSKQGLDYEQYFGPGTRLTVT.

This chain connects TRBV9 to TRBJ2-5, with 8 bases that match TRBD2. The CDR3 covers 13 residues. In germline, CDR1 is SGDLS, CDR2 YYNGEE. V was clipped by 4 bases and J by 4 bases; unmatched bases: 3. CDR3 in amino acids: CASSRGGRETQYF. The CDR3 DNA sequence: TGTGCCAGCAGCCGCGGGGGGAGAGAGACCCAGTACTTC. Complete variable domain (other parts from reference TRBV9 and TRBJ2-5): DSGVTQTPKHLITATGQRVTLRCSPRSGDLSVYWYQQSLDQGLQFLIQYYNGEERAKGNILERFSAQQFPDLHSELNLSSLELGDSALYFCASSRGGRETQYFGPGTRLLVL.

CDR3 in amino acids: CAIYGQGVWNYNSPLHF. The CDR3 nucleotides are TGTGCCATCTACGGACAGGGGGTATGGAACTATAATTCACCCCTCCACTTT. The V call is TRBV21-1, the J call TRBJ1-6; no DNA check was done on the table's D call, TRBD1. TRBV21-1 is a known pseudogene. This CDR3 has 17 residues.

This chain links TRBV29-1 with TRBJ1-6; D is undetermined. Trimming shortened V by 6 bases and J by 0 bases, and 12 bases separated the two germline ends. Germline-derived CDR1 and CDR2 are SQVTM and ANQGSEA. The CDR3 has 15 amino acids. The CDR3 nucleotides read TGCAGCGTACGAGTACAAAACTCCTATAATTCACCCCTCCACTTT. This codes for CSVRVQNSYNSPLHF. Full variable domain (missing parts from reference TRBV29-1 and TRBJ1-6): SAVISQKPSRDICQRGTSLTIQCQVDSQVTMMFWYRQQPGQSLTLIATANQGSEATYESGFVIDKFPISRPNLTFSTLTVSNMSPEDSSIYLCSVRVQNSYNSPLHFGNGTRLTVT.